This TCR beta chain was captured in a study of T cell responses to AZD1222 COVID-19 vaccine. The study's findings and limits: Most donors were white British, females outnumbered males, and clonal diversity was possibly underestimated.

This clone was observed a single time. As yet, its antigen is unknown. The table came from immunoSEQ multiplex PCR; TCRdb's copy has only in-frame clones and leaves some out. The table shows approximately 140,000 clones, with roughly 90% occurring only once. CDR1 is SEHNR, CDR2 FQNEAQ, per germline (reference sequence). With 4 bases removed from V and 10 bases from J, the gap between germline ends came to 10 bases. The CDR3 has 12 residues. The chain combines TRBV7-9 with TRBJ2-2; D remains unclear. Source: peripheral blood, taken 28 days after the second AZD1222 dose. The TCR sequence derives from an adult who received the AZD1222 COVID-19 vaccine. The CDR3 reads CASSSALKELFF. CDR3 nucleotide sequence: TGTGCCAGCAGCTCCGCACTTAAGGAGCTGTTTTTT.